This TCR beta chain came from a study of radiotherapy plus CTLA-4 blockade in lung cancer. The CDR3 has 15 residues. Between the trimmed V and J ends, which lost 3 bases and 7 bases, there was a span of 16 bases. Germline values: CDR1 MDHEN, CDR2 SYDVKM. In this sample, this clone turned up many times. Method: immunoSEQ multiplex PCR; TCRdb's copy keeps in-frame clones and lacks some. The top ten clones hold around 15% of a sample with about 91,000 clones, approximately 79% of them seen once. The sequences come from peripheral blood, collected from a patient treated with radiotherapy plus ipilimumab. This clonotype originated in a human donor with non-small cell lung cancer that progressed on radiotherapy plus ipilimumab. The chain couples TRBV28 to TRBJ1-5, with TRBD1 as a possible D gene (6 bases). This chain's CDR3 is CASSFLQGEGQPQHF. The CDR3 DNA is TGTGCCAGCAGTTTCCTACAGGGCGAGGGACAGCCCCAGCATTTT.